This T cell receptor (beta chain) was sequenced during a study of T cells in Graves' hyperthyroidism and ophthalmopathy (dated by TCRdb to between 2018 and 2021). Regarding the complete study: Peripheral blood samples were taken at initial diagnosis, before any treatment was given. TCR V-J signatures able to tell the groups apart were searched for in a discovery cohort of 95 or so patients, of whom 43 had Graves' ophthalmopathy and roughly 57 had stable Graves' hyperthyroidism. Prospective prediction of ophthalmopathy was tested in an independent validation cohort of under 20 hyperthyroidism patients and some 17 patients who later progressed to ophthalmopathy. The 100 discovery patients were randomly split 7:3 into training and test sets. Thyroid tissue and blood T-cell repertoires from about six Graves' hyperthyroidism patients were also compared in the study. After blood sampling, hyperthyroidism patients were treated with methimazole at a starting dose of 30 mg daily, and ophthalmopathy patients were treated with high-dose intravenous methylprednisolone. TCR Vbeta CDR3 sequencing of roughly 140 peripheral blood samples (over 40 ophthalmopathy, about 80 hyperthyroidism and approximately 17 progressor patients) is reported in the paper.

Overall study results and their limits: In validation, the model predicted progression to ophthalmopathy with about 71% sensitivity and around 72% specificity, a median of 6.5 months before onset. Ophthalmopathy was separated from stable hyperthyroidism by a 13 V-J signature model, with approximately 86% sensitivity and roughly 81% specificity obtained in cross-validation and 80%/75% obtained in testing. Blood samples also contained most of the expanded thyroid clonotypes (frequency above 0.001), which suggests that blood repertoires may reflect thyroid immune responses. Sample size was not statistically predetermined, and blinding of investigators to group allocation was not performed.

The TCR beta CDR3 regions were amplified from the RNA transcripts. The TCR CDR3 was subjected to a first round of RT-PCR using the HTBI primer set and the Qiagen OneStep RT-PCR kit. The libraries were constructed in a second round of multiplex PCR and then size-selected and purified. Sequencing of the libraries was done on an Illumina HiSeq2000 using paired-end 100 bp reads. Concerning the study's data processing: SOAPnuke was used to process the raw data, with reads discarded if the reads contained adapters or uncalled bases, had a mean Phred below 15, or lacked an exact constant-primer or identifier match. High-quality paired reads were merged using COPE v1.2.5, and each unique nucleotide sequence was defined as a clonotype. MiTCR v1.1 was used to align clonotypes to the IMGT TRBV, TRBD and TRBJ reference segments. Only V-J combinations with frequency above 0.0001, covering about 99% of repertoires, were analysed. The TCS score was defined as the ratio of F50 (clonal expansion) to E x V (chaos), calculated using BLOSUM62-based TCRdist between CDR3 peptides within each V-J. Welch's t-statistics and random forest reduced some 510 V-J features to roughly 13, which were used in a naive Bayes classifier (R e1071). The public reads were run again by TCRdb, first through fastp at Q25 and then through MiXCR, and only productive beta chains were kept. A single entry per CDR3 protein holds the most common genes and DNA from its merged rows. These V and J calls are TCRdb output, not the study's own analysis. The sample table records some 140,000 distinct CDR3 sequences; over 20% of these occur just once. The top ten constitute over 60% of the sample.

The cysteine opens and the phenylalanine closes a CDR3 of 13 amino acids. The sequence is cut down to CDR3 DNA, 39 bases in frame from base 1. Trimming costs V 6 bases and J 4 bases, and their ends lie 12 bases apart. The germline V gene sets CDR1 to MNHNS and CDR2 to SASEGT. Hyperthyroidism patients were newly diagnosed, with disease duration under 2 months, and aged 18 to 65 years. The study excluded patients with uncontrolled infections, other autoimmune diseases, pregnancy or lactation. Diagnoses were established on the basis of clinical symptoms, serum thyroxine and TRAb, thyroid ultrasound, and orbital computed tomography. Blood from progressor patients was collected at the time of first diagnosis with hyperthyroidism, before any ophthalmopathy symptoms had appeared. PBMCs were isolated from roughly 10 ml of fresh peripheral blood by Ficoll-Paque density gradient centrifugation. Progressor patients were initially diagnosed with Graves' hyperthyroidism and developed ophthalmopathy during follow-up. Total RNA was extracted with Trizol reagent, and quality was checked on an Agilent 2100 Bioanalyzer.

This clonotype occurred many times. Its cognate antigen has yet to be identified. No much larger clone is present one base from it, and per-base qualities are unavailable. The sequenced material came from blood. Rearrangement joined TRBV6-1 to TRBJ1-2; tentative D gene TRBD1, with 5 bases matching. The receptor's source is a woman aged 45-60 years with Graves' hyperthyroidism that later progressed to Graves' ophthalmopathy. This receptor has the CDR3 CASSATGAYGYTF. The nucleotides are TGTGCCAGCAGCGCGACCGGGGCCTATGGCTACACCTTC.